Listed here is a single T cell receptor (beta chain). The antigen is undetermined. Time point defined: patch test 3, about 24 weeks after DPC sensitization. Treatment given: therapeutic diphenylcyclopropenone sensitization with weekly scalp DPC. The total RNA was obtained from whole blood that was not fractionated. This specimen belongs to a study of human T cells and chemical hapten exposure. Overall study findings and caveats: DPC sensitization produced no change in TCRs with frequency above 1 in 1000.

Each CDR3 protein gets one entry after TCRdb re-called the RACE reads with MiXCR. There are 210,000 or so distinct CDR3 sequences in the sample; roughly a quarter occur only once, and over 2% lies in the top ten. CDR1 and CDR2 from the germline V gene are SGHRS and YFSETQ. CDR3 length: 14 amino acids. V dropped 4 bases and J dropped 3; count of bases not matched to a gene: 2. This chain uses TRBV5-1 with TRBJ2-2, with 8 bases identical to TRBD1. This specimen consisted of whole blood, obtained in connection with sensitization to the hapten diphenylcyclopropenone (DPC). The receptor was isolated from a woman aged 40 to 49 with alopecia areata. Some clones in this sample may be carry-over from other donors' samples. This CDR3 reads CASSVTGDTGELFF. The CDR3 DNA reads TGCGCCAGCAGCGTGACAGGGGACACCGGGGAGCTGTTTTTT.